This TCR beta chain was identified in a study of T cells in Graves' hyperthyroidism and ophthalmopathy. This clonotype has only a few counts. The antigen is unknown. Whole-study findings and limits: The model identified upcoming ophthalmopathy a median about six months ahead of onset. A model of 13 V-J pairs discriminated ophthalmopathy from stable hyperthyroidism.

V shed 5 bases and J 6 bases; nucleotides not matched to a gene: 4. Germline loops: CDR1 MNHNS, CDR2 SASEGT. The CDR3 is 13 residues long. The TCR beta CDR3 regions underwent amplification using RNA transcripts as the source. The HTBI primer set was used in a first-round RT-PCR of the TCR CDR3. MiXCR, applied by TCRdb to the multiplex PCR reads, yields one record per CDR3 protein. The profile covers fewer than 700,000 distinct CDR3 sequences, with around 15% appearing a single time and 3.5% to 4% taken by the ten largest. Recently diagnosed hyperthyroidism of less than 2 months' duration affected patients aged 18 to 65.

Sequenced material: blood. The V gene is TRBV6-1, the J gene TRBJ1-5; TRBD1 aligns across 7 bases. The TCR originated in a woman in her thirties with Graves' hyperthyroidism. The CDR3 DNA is TGTGCCAGCAGTCGGGACAGTTCTCAGCCCCAGCATTTT. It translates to CASSRDSSQPQHF.